This section outlines one T cell receptor beta chain sequence together with its context. The data belong to a study of blood T cell repertoires in COVID-19. Background on the study: Sites in the United States, Italy and Spain provided acute and convalescent COVID-19 samples. In each case, the material was cDNA or gDNA derived from T cells, B-cell-depleted T cells, or PBMCs.

Seattle cases were enrolled at active infection and followed longitudinally. Per the authors' pipeline: Estimates of nucleated cell counts were drawn from the amplification of reference gene primers. Produced via immunoSEQ multiplex PCR; TCRdb's table is partial and in-frame only. The V and J calls and clone size come from that table; D and trimming were worked out from the DNA. The data contain hundreds of thousands of clones, 80% to 90% of them singletons. With 3 bases removed from V and 8 bases from J, the gap between germline ends came to 20 bases. The CDR3 is made up of 16 amino acids. Germline V gene lookup returns CDR1 MGHRA and CDR2 YSYEKL.

Sequenced input: peripheral blood. The sequence derives from a woman in her twenties or thirties with COVID-19, enrolled during active disease. The chain is built from TRBV4-1 and TRBJ2-1; perhaps TRBD1 as D (8 bases). The CDR3 loop reads CASSHLTGGGDDEQFF. As DNA, the CDR3 is TGCGCCAGCAGCCACCTCACAGGGGGAGGGGACGATGAGCAGTTCTTC.